The present T cell receptor (beta chain) was sequenced within a study of shared T cell receptors in the human thymus. This table comes from immunoSEQ multiplex PCR, and its TCRdb copy is limited to in-frame clones, with some not included. The profile covers hundreds of thousands of clones, with 70% to 90% appearing a single time and roughly 0.01% taken by the ten largest. The same sample was also studied in work on human thymus T cells. That paper notes: Having surgery to correct congenital heart defects, healthy Finnish infants acted as the donors. The source of the thymus tissue was resections taken during corrective heart surgery. V and J genes seemed to be used with bias in thymic and blood repertoires. Thymic repertoires from unrelated individuals overlapped highly, related research reported.

Sample: thymocytes. This sequence originates from a girl under three years old with a congenital heart defect.

CDR3: CASSLGGTGGDPASYGYTF. For the CDR3, the DNA is TGTGCCAGCAGCTTAGGTGGGACAGGTGGGGATCCTGCGTCCTATGGCTACACCTTC. The chain uses TRBV7-9 and TRBJ1-2; 8 nucleotides match TRBD1. The CDR3 runs 19 residues. Per the germline V gene, CDR1 is SEHNR and CDR2 is FQNEAQ (reference sequence). Germline trimming cut 1 base from V and 4 bases from J; bases unmatched to any gene: 17. The full variable domain, completed using reference TRBV7-9 and TRBJ1-2, is DTGVSQNPRHKITKRGQNVTFRCDPISEHNRLYWYRQTLGQGPEFLTYFQNEAQLEKSRLLSDRFSAERPKGSFSTLEIQRTEQGDSAMYLCASSLGGTGGDPASYGYTFGSGTRLTVV.